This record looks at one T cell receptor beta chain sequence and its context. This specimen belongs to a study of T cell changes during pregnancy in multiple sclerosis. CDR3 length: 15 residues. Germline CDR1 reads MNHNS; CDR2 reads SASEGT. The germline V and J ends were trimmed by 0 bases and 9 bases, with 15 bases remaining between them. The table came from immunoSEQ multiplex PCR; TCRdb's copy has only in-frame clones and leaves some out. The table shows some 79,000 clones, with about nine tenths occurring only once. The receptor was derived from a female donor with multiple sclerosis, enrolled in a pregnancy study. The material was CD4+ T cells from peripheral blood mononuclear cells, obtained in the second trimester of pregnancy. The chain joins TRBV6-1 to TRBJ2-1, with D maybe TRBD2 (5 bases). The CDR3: CASSEALSTAGEQFF. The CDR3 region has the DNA TGTGCCAGCAGTGAAGCGCTTTCGACCGCGGGTGAGCAGTTCTTC.